This TCR beta chain was documented in a study of cytomegalovirus exposure and HLA in healthy donors. To note about this clone: Its cognate antigen is unknown.

At sampling all donors were nominally healthy, likely with unrecorded immune exposures. Points from the study as a whole: V- and J-gene trimming in TCR beta was tied to a missense DCLRE1C variant by an analysis performed later.

Trimming shortened V by 5 bases and J by 4 bases, and 14 bases separated the two germline ends. The CDR3 is 14 amino acids. From germline, CDR1 is MNHNY and CDR2 SVGAGI (reference sequence). PCR amplification relied on 60 Vbeta primers (plus 13 Jbeta primers). Clones were read by immunoSEQ multiplex PCR, and TCRdb kept only the in-frame ones, dropping some. In the table there are about 180,000 clones, about three quarters of which are singletons. The TCR sequence derives from a man in his forties in good health and CMV-seronegative. Source material: PBMCs. The chain uses TRBV6-6 and TRBJ1-1; maybe TRBD1 (6 bases). The CDR3 DNA reads TGTGCCAGCAGTACCGGACAGTTGGCCACTGAAGCTTTCTTT. Amino acids: CASSTGQLATEAFF.